A selection of T cell receptor beta chains follows, all from one sample in a study of cytomegalovirus exposure and HLA in healthy donors. Method: immunoSEQ multiplex PCR; TCRdb's copy keeps in-frame clones and lacks some. The table lists 120,000 to 150,000 clones, around 83% of them singletons, with under 4.5% in the top ten. The sequencing sample was made of PBMCs. The source of these receptors is a man in his forties in good health and CMV-seropositive. Both conserved end residues are part of each CDR3. The D gene is left open where the match is weak. Clone size is given for some rows only: seen once, a few or many times, or a class if the clone is expanded.

CDR3 protein: CASSLREDYNSPLHF
CDR3 DNA: TGCGCCAGCAGCTTGAGGGAGGACTATAATTCACCCCTCCACTTT
D gene: NA
J gene: TRBJ1-6
V gene: TRBV5-1
clone size: once

CDR3 protein: CASSEWASPSTDTQYF
CDR3 DNA: TGCGCCAGCAGTGAGTGGGCAAGCCCTAGCACAGATACGCAGTATTTT
D gene: NA
J gene: TRBJ2-3
V gene: TRBV10-1
clone size: NA

CDR3 protein: CASSLGLRTGSTDTQYF
CDR3 DNA: TGTGCCAGCAGCTTGGGGCTTCGCACAGGGAGCACAGATACGCAGTATTTT
D gene: NA
J gene: TRBJ2-3
V gene: TRBV5-4
clone size: NA

CDR3 protein: CSVPGPDSLGGTQYF
CDR3 DNA: TGCAGCGTTCCAGGGCCGGACTCCCTCGGGGGGACGCAGTATTTT
D gene: TRBD2
J gene: TRBJ2-3
V gene: TRBV29-1
clone size: few

CDR3 protein: CASSLPVGGDTQYF
CDR3 DNA: TGTGCCAGCAGCTTGCCCGTCGGGGGGGATACGCAGTATTTT
D gene: TRBD2
J gene: TRBJ2-3
V gene: TRBV5-6
clone size: once

CDR3 protein: CASSSGQGVNQPQHF
CDR3 DNA: TGTGCCAGCTCATCGGGACAGGGAGTCAATCAGCCCCAGCATTTT
D gene: TRBD1
J gene: TRBJ1-5
V gene: TRBV18
clone size: once

CDR3 protein: CASSLVGRGPLFPEAFF
CDR3 DNA: TGTGCCAGCAGCTTAGTGGGGCGGGGCCCACTCTTCCCTGAAGCTTTCTTT
D gene: NA
J gene: TRBJ1-1
V gene: TRBV7-9
clone size: NA

CDR3 protein: CASSIIKNTEAFF
CDR3 DNA: TGTGCCAGTAGTATAATAAAGAACACTGAAGCTTTCTTT
D gene: NA
J gene: TRBJ1-1
V gene: TRBV19
clone size: NA

CDR3 protein: CASSQFGGRTQYF
CDR3 DNA: TGCGCCAGCAGCCAATTCGGGGGTCGGACCCAGTACTTC
D gene: NA
J gene: TRBJ2-5
V gene: TRBV4-3
clone size: NA

CDR3 protein: CASSYPEKATNEKLFF
CDR3 DNA: TGTGCCAGCAGTTACCCCGAGAAAGCAACTAATGAAAAACTGTTTTTT
D gene: NA
J gene: TRBJ1-4
V gene: TRBV6-6
clone size: NA

CDR3 protein: CASSYSHGNYGYTF
CDR3 DNA: TGTGCCAGCAGTTATTCCCACGGGAACTATGGCTACACCTTC
D gene: NA
J gene: TRBJ1-2
V gene: TRBV6-6
clone size: once

CDR3 protein: CASSVGLQETQYF
CDR3 DNA: TGTGCCAGCAGCGTCGGACTACAAGAGACCCAGTACTTC
D gene: NA
J gene: TRBJ2-5
V gene: TRBV9
clone size: NA

CDR3 protein: CASSLIGTPVGGDGYTF
CDR3 DNA: TGTGCCAGCAGTTTAATAGGGACCCCCGTCGGGGGGGATGGCTACACCTTC
D gene: NA
J gene: TRBJ1-2
V gene: TRBV27
clone size: NA

CDR3 protein: CASTRGSQNTEAFF
CDR3 DNA: TGTGCCAGCACCAGGGGTTCTCAGAACACTGAAGCTTTCTTT
D gene: NA
J gene: TRBJ1-1
V gene: TRBV9
clone size: NA

CDR3 protein: CSTGQAGGSGEQYF
CDR3 DNA: TGCAGCACCGGGCAAGCGGGAGGGAGCGGCGAGCAGTACTTC
D gene: TRBD2
J gene: TRBJ2-7
V gene: TRBV29-1
clone size: NA

CDR3 protein: CASSFGVNEKLFF
CDR3 DNA: TGTGCCAGCAGCTTCGGGGTTAATGAAAAACTGTTTTTT
D gene: NA
J gene: TRBJ1-4
V gene: TRBV7-8
clone size: NA

CDR3 protein: CAWTQLSGQGAQIYSEAFF
CDR3 DNA: TGTGCCTGGACTCAATTGTCGGGACAGGGGGCGCAGATTTACTCCGAAGCTTTCTTT
D gene: TRBD1
J gene: TRBJ1-1
V gene: TRBV30
clone size: NA

CDR3 protein: CASRDRRFYGYTF
CDR3 DNA: TGTGCCAGCAGGGACAGGAGGTTCTATGGCTACACCTTC
D gene: TRBD1
J gene: TRBJ1-2
V gene: TRBV2
clone size: NA

CDR3 protein: CASRRTAYGYTF
CDR3 DNA: TGTGCCAGCAGACGGACAGCATATGGCTACACCTTC
D gene: NA
J gene: TRBJ1-2
V gene: TRBV6-5
clone size: NA

CDR3 protein: CASRLDSRVYGYTF
CDR3 DNA: TGTGCCAGCAGGTTGGACAGCCGTGTCTATGGCTACACCTTC
D gene: NA
J gene: TRBJ1-2
V gene: TRBV6-1
clone size: NA

CDR3 protein: CASASPAGVYTGELFF
CDR3 DNA: TGTGCCAGCGCTTCGCCCGCGGGAGTATACACCGGGGAGCTGTTTTTT
D gene: TRBD2
J gene: TRBJ2-2
V gene: TRBV11-2
clone size: NA

CDR3 protein: CASSLGDRQFTF
CDR3 DNA: TGTGCCAGCTCACTTGGAGACAGACAATTCACCTTC
D gene: NA
J gene: TRBJ1-2
V gene: TRBV18
clone size: NA

CDR3 protein: CAWNRDSPQETQYF
CDR3 DNA: TGTGCCTGGAATCGAGACAGTCCCCAAGAGACCCAGTACTTC
D gene: NA
J gene: TRBJ2-5
V gene: TRBV30
clone size: NA

CDR3 protein: CASSQTETYEQYF
CDR3 DNA: TGTGCCAGCTCACAGACAGAGACCTACGAGCAGTACTTC
D gene: NA
J gene: TRBJ2-7
V gene: TRBV18
clone size: NA

CDR3 protein: CASSSGGSTGEAFF
CDR3 DNA: TGTGCCAGCAGTTCAGGGGGCTCGACTGGTGAAGCTTTCTTT
D gene: TRBD1
J gene: TRBJ1-1
V gene: TRBV6-5
clone size: NA

CDR3 protein: CSFTTSSGGQPQHF
CDR3 DNA: TGCAGCTTCACTACTTCATCCGGGGGTCAGCCCCAGCATTTT
D gene: NA
J gene: TRBJ1-5
V gene: TRBV29-1
clone size: once